Shown below are 25 T cell receptor beta chains from a single sample sequenced in a study of blood T cell repertoires in COVID-19. Clones were read by immunoSEQ multiplex PCR, and TCRdb kept only the in-frame ones, dropping some. The sample shows more than 50,000 clones, nearly 90% of them seen only once. Sequenced: peripheral blood. The receptors shown here come from a man aged 55 to 70 with active COVID-19.

This clone turned up a few times. The rearrangement links TRBV6-5 to TRBJ2-7; 9 bases align to TRBD1. V trimming: 7 bases; J trimming: 5 bases; junction bases outside the gene matches: 6. CDR1 is MNHEY, CDR2 SVGAGI, per germline. The CDR3 runs to 13 residues. CDR3 DNA: TGTGCCAGCACCGAGACAGGGGGGGACGAGCAGTACTTC. Translated, it gives CASTETGGDEQYF.

The chain couples TRBV4-2 to TRBJ1-2; 12 bases match TRBD1. Looked up from germline, CDR1 is LGHNA and CDR2 is YNFKEQ. The CDR3 extends over 14 amino acids. J gave up 8 bases and V 5 bases, and 6 bases lay outside the gene matches. The CDR3: CASSEGQGAIGYTF. In DNA form, the CDR3 reads TGTGCCAGCAGCGAGGGACAGGGGGCGATAGGCTACACCTTC.

The rearrangement joins TRBV28 to TRBJ1-1; tentative D call: TRBD1 (5 bases). The CDR3 has 15 residues. Germline V gene lookup returns CDR1 MDHEN and CDR2 SYDVKM. V lost 6 bases and J lost 1, with 15 bases in between. The CDR3 DNA reads TGTGCCAGCAGCCTCGGCGGGGCGGGGAACACTGAAGCTTTCTTT. Translated, it gives CASSLGGAGNTEAFF.

The chain recombines TRBV5-4 with TRBJ2-5; TRBD2 might be the D (5 bases). The CDR3 contains 14 residues. The V gene lost 4 bases and the J gene lost 2 bases, with 12 bases spanning the gap. The germline gives CDR1 SGHNT, CDR2 YYREEE (reference sequence). CDR3 sequence reads: CASSLGGYQETQYF. DNA for the CDR3: TGTGCCAGCAGCCTCGGCGGGTATCAAGAGACCCAGTACTTC.

This chain uses TRBV28 with TRBJ1-4; the D gene is possibly TRBD1 (6 bases). Trimming removed 5 bases from V and 6 bases from J, with 16 bases in between. This CDR3 region has 15 residues. Germline CDR1 is MDHEN and CDR2 is SYDVKM. For the CDR3, the DNA is TGTGCCAGCAGTAGAACAGGGTTCCTAGATGAAAAACTGTTTTTT. This sequence encodes CASSRTGFLDEKLFF. Full variable domain (missing parts from reference TRBV28 and TRBJ1-4): DVKVTQSSRYLVKRTGEKVFLECVQDMDHENMFWYRQDPGLGLRLIYFSYDVKMKEKGDIPEGYSVSREKKERFSLILESASTNQTSMYLCASSRTGFLDEKLFFGSGTQLSVL.

The chain has TRBV5-1 and TRBJ2-1, with 7 nucleotides matching TRBD2. CDR1 and CDR2 from the germline V gene are SGHRS and YFSETQ. V lost 0 bases to trimming and J lost 6 bases; unmatched junction nucleotides: 6. The CDR3 spans 15 residues. CDR3 loop: CASSLAGLVINEQFF. As DNA, the CDR3 is TGCGCCAGCAGCTTGGCAGGACTAGTCATCAATGAGCAGTTCTTC.

This sequence joins TRBV10-1 and TRBJ2-1; possible D gene TRBD1, 5 bases. The CDR3 length is 13 residues. Per the germline V gene, CDR1 is WNHNN and CDR2 is SYGVQD (reference sequence). The V end was cut by 2 bases, the J end by 4 bases, with 6 bases between. CDR3 protein: CASSEQGYNEQFF. The DNA for the CDR3 is TGCGCCAGCAGTGAGCAGGGTTACAATGAGCAGTTCTTC.

The gene calls are TRBV28 and TRBJ2-4, with D possibly being TRBD2 (5 bases). Deletions cut 8 bases from V and 0 bases from J, with 11 bases between. This CDR3 contains 14 residues. Germline V lookup: CDR1 MDHEN, CDR2 SYDVKM. In DNA form, the CDR3 reads TGTGCCAGCCGACCCGGGGTAGCCAAAAACATTCAGTACTTC. Its protein is CASRPGVAKNIQYF.

The chain uses TRBV5-1 and TRBJ1-3, with TRBD1 matching 9 bases. The V and J ends lost 1 base and 3 bases, in that order; junction bases with no gene match: 2. The CDR3 covers 15 residues. The V gene's germline CDR1 is SGHRS and CDR2 YFSETQ. The CDR3 nucleotides are TGCGCCAGCAGCTTGACAGGGGGCTTTGGAAACACCATATATTTT. Amino acid sequence: CASSLTGGFGNTIYF. Full variable domain (missing parts from reference TRBV5-1 and TRBJ1-3): KAGVTQTPRYLIKTRGQQVTLSCSPISGHRSVSWYQQTPGQGLQFLFEYFSETQRNKGNFPGRFSGRQFSNSRSEMNVSTLELGDSALYLCASSLTGGFGNTIYFGEGSWLTVV.

The CDR3 nucleotides read TGTGCCTGGGGACGGGGGGATGTCTACAATGAGCAGTTCTTC. Translating it yields CAWGRGDVYNEQFF. V and J are TRBV30 and TRBJ2-1; 7 bases are shared with TRBD2. Germline CDR1 and CDR2: GTSNPN and SVGIG (reference sequence). The CDR3 is 14 amino acids. Trimming removed 5 bases from V and 3 bases from J; junction bases left unmatched: 7.

The DNA of the CDR3 is TGTGCCAGCAGTCCAGGGACAGGCTACGAGCAGTACTTC. This gives the protein CASSPGTGYEQYF. This chain uses TRBV27 with TRBJ2-7; 8 bases are a match to TRBD1. Germline CDR1 MNHEY, CDR2 SMNVEV (reference sequence). The CDR3 length is 13 residues. V dropped 5 bases and J dropped 3; count of bases not matched to a gene: 3.

The J gene is TRBJ2-6, the V gene TRBV24-1; maybe TRBD1 (5 bases). The CDR3 is 17 residues long. With 9 bases removed from V and 0 bases from J, the gap between germline ends came to 17 bases. CDR1 and CDR2 (germline): KGHDR, SFDVKD. CDR3 sequence reads: CATAQGGLHSGANVLTF. The CDR3 nucleotides read TGTGCCACCGCGCAGGGCGGTCTACACTCTGGGGCCAACGTCCTGACTTTC.

The genes are TRBV19 and TRBJ1-5; 8 bases match TRBD1. Germline V gene sequence: CDR1 LNHDA, CDR2 SQIVND (reference sequence). The J segment lost 15 bases and the V segment lost 3 bases, leaving 10 bases of the junction unmatched. The CDR3 extends over 13 amino acids. CDR3 region: CASSMDRAAGPHF. The CDR3 DNA reads as TGTGCCAGTAGTATGGACAGGGCCGCGGGTCCGCATTTT.

This chain joins TRBV5-6 and TRBJ2-7, with unresolved D. The CDR3 contains 12 residues. The germline V gene has CDR1 SGHDT and CDR2 YYEEEE. Trimming shortened V by 2 bases and J by 0 bases, and 3 bases separated the two germline ends. CDR3 nucleotide sequence: TGTGCCAGCAGCTTTATCTCCTACGAGCAGTACTTC. Amino acid sequence: CASSFISYEQYF.

This clone came up a few times. J is TRBJ2-1 and V is TRBV18; 10 bases agree with TRBD2. In germline, CDR1 is KGHSH, CDR2 LQKENI. Germline trimming cut 1 base from V and 9 bases from J; bases unmatched to any gene: 6. The CDR3 totals 15 residues. The DNA for the CDR3 is TGTGCCAGCTCACCACGGCTAGCGGGAGAGGGTGAGCAGTTCTTC. Amino acids: CASSPRLAGEGEQFF.

This clone occurred a few times. This rearrangement joins TRBV3-1 (or the pseudogene TRBV3-2) to TRBJ1-1; tentatively, D is TRBD1 (6 bases). The CDR3 totals 14 residues. CDR1 and CDR2 (germline): LGHDT, YNNKEL (reference sequence). Between the trimmed V and J ends, which lost 2 bases and 8 bases, there was a span of 15 bases. CDR3 sequence (DNA): TGTGCCAGCAGCCAACGCGACAGGCGATCGGAAGCTTTCTTT. This translates into CASSQRDRRSEAFF.

This clone was counted once. The chain has TRBV19 and TRBJ1-2; a weak D match, TRBD1 (6 bases). This CDR3 spans 16 amino acids. Deletions cut 9 bases from V and 7 bases from J, with 27 bases between. Germline loops: CDR1 LNHDA, CDR2 SQIVND (reference sequence). The CDR3 DNA sequence: TGTGCCAGACCGCGTCGGGGGGCAGGCTTAGATGCTGGCTACACCTTC. It is translated as CARPRRGAGLDAGYTF.

The genes are TRBV28 and TRBJ2-3, with 9 bases identical to TRBD1. The germline CDR1 and CDR2 sequences are MDHEN and SYDVKM. The CDR3 spans 17 residues. Trimming took 1 base from V and 7 from J; bases not matched to a gene: 12. The CDR3 coding sequence is TGTGCCAGCAGTTTATCGGGACAGGGCGAAATCTTTAATACGCAGTATTTT. Its protein product is CASSLSGQGEIFNTQYF.

The rearrangement links TRBV28 to TRBJ2-7, with TRBD1 matching over 7 bases. From germline, CDR1 is MDHEN and CDR2 SYDVKM. This CDR3 spans 14 amino acids. V was clipped by 8 bases and J by 2 bases; unmatched bases: 9. The CDR3 loop reads CASVGTGATYEQYF. The CDR3 DNA follows: TGTGCCAGCGTTGGTACAGGGGCGACCTACGAGCAGTACTTC.

As concerns this clone: A far larger clone is a single base away, which makes a read error likely. The gene calls are TRBV9 and TRBJ2-7; the match to TRBD1 covers 10 bases. The CDR3 loop spans 12 amino acids. The V gene's germline CDR1 is SGDLS and CDR2 YYNGEE. After removal of 4 bases from V and 6 bases from J, the junction contained 1 base not matched to a gene. The CDR3 DNA is TGTGCCAGCAGCCGGGACAGGGGCGAGCAGTACTTC. This sequence encodes CASSRDRGEQYF.

This clone was seen a single time. The chain uses TRBV6-6 and TRBJ2-2; maybe TRBD2 (5 bases). Per the germline V gene, CDR1 is MNHNY and CDR2 is SVGAGI (reference sequence). The CDR3 is 13 residues long. Trimming cost V 8 bases and J 5 bases, with 12 bases left between them. CDR3 DNA: TGTGCCAGCCGGGCCGGGGTAACCGGGGAGCTGTTTTTT. It yields the protein CASRAGVTGELFF.

This chain links TRBV10-1 with TRBJ2-3; TRBD2 is a possible D gene (5 bases). Germline-derived CDR1 and CDR2 are WNHNN and SYGVQD (reference sequence). V was shortened by 0 bases and J by 6 bases, with 10 bases between the two germline ends. This CDR3 is 14 amino acids long. The CDR3 loop reads CASSESGMWDTQYF. CDR3 nucleotides: TGCGCCAGCAGTGAGTCCGGGATGTGGGATACGCAGTATTTT.

This chain connects TRBV19 to TRBJ2-1, with 9 bases lining up with TRBD2. The CDR3 covers 17 residues. Trimming cost V 5 bases and J 0 bases; bases outside gene matches: 8. CDR1 and CDR2 (germline): LNHDA, SQIVND (reference sequence). CDR3 DNA sequence: TGTGCCAGTAGTGTTGGACTAGCGCCGATCTCCTACAATGAGCAGTTCTTC. This encodes CASSVGLAPISYNEQFF.

The chain couples TRBV7-9 to TRBJ2-1; no clear D gene. The CDR3 runs 13 residues. Trimming took 5 bases from V and 7 from J, leaving 12 bases between them. Germline CDR1 is SEHNR and CDR2 is FQNEAQ (reference sequence). The CDR3 reads CASSPLPNNEQFF. Written as DNA, the CDR3 is TGTGCCAGCAGCCCCCTTCCTAATAATGAGCAGTTCTTC.

This chain links TRBV27 with TRBJ2-2; the D gene is possibly TRBD1 (6 bases). The ends were cut back, 7 bases at V and 2 bases at J, with 17 bases in the middle. The CDR3 is 16 residues long. CDR1 and CDR2 (germline): MNHEY, SMNVEV (reference sequence). CDR3 in DNA: TGTGCCAGCACGGATCGCCGGGACATTAACACCGGGGAGCTGTTTTTT. Amino acids: CASTDRRDINTGELFF.